These 4 T cell receptor beta chains came from one sample sequenced in a study of cytomegalovirus exposure and HLA in healthy donors. Both 60 Vbeta primers and 13 Jbeta primers went into the PCR. Clones were sequenced by immunoSEQ multiplex PCR, and TCRdb holds only the in-frame ones, with some missing. The table has 200,000 to 250,000 clones, roughly 80% seen once. The sequencing input was PBMCs. These receptor sequences come from a man in his fifties in good health and CMV-seronegative.

The chain joins TRBV27 to TRBJ2-7; 11 bases align to TRBD2. The germline V gene has CDR1 MNHEY and CDR2 SMNVEV (reference sequence). The CDR3 has 15 residues. V lost 3 bases, J lost 7 bases, and 8 bases stayed unmatched. CDR3 sequence (DNA): TGTGCCAGCAGTTTCAGGACTAGCGGGCAAGTGGAGCAGTACTTC. It translates to CASSFRTSGQVEQYF.

This clone was counted a single time. In DNA form, the CDR3 reads TGTGCCAGCAGATCCGGACTAGCGGAGTCAGAGCAGTACTTC. Amino acids: CASRSGLAESEQYF. The chain uses TRBV7-8 and TRBJ2-7; 10 positions agree with TRBD2. V lost 6 bases and J lost 7; bases outside the gene matches: 9. This CDR3 contains 14 residues. Looked up from germline, CDR1 is SGHVS and CDR2 is FQNEAQ.

The rearrangement uses TRBV28 and TRBJ2-1; 10 nucleotides match TRBD2. The CDR3 is 21 amino acids. The V and J ends lost 1 base and 2 bases, in that order; junction bases with no gene match: 17. Per germline, CDR1 MDHEN and CDR2 SYDVKM. CDR3 sequence reads: CASSLYLAWLAGEGTYNEQFF. As DNA, the CDR3 is TGTGCCAGCAGTTTATACCTCGCGTGGCTAGCGGGAGAAGGAACCTACAATGAGCAGTTCTTC.

This chain uses TRBV11-2 with TRBJ2-7; D gene unclear. Deletions cut 5 bases from V and 1 base from J, with 12 bases between. CDR1 and CDR2 from the germline V gene are SGHAT and FQNNGV. The CDR3 is 14 amino acids. The CDR3 coding sequence is TGTGCCAGCAGCCCCGACTTGAGTTCCTACGAGCAGTACTTC. Its translation: CASSPDLSSYEQYF.